This T cell receptor (beta chain) was identified during a study of blood T cell repertoires in COVID-19. Either two negative PCRs, clearance, or symptom resolution qualified Cohort 3 donors as recovered. TCRdb keeps only in-frame clones here, not all; method: immunoSEQ multiplex PCR. The repertoire includes a few hundred thousand clones, about 90% of them detected once, and 2.5% to 3% sits in the top ten. The CDR3 is made up of 13 amino acids. The V gene's germline CDR1 is LGHDT and CDR2 YNNKEL (reference sequence). The V segment lost 5 bases and the J segment 4 bases; nucleotides outside the gene matches: 2.

The clonotype comes from a woman in her twenties or thirties who had recovered from COVID-19. Sample: PBMCs or T cells enriched from blood (not recorded which). The chain couples TRBV3-1 (or the pseudogene TRBV3-2) to TRBJ1-5, with TRBD1 matching over 7 bases. CDR3 amino acids: CASSSDRNQPQHF. In DNA form, the CDR3 reads TGTGCCAGCAGCTCGGACAGGAATCAGCCCCAGCATTTT.